Listed below are T cell receptor beta chains from one sample, sequenced in a study of blood T cell repertoires in COVID-19. Libraries were prepared by immunoSEQ multiplex PCR; TCRdb keeps only in-frame clonotypes and omits some of them. Of some 170,000 clones detected, 76% appear once; the ten largest clones hold around 8.1%. Sample: peripheral blood. Source of these receptors: a woman in her forties or fifties with active or convalescent COVID-19. Each CDR3 is given without its conserved first and last residue.

j_call,v_call,cdr3_aa
TRBJ2-7,TRBV7-6,ASSPHPGTTVYEQY
TRBJ1-6,TRBV9,ASSVNANSPLH
TRBJ2-3,TRBV7-2,ASSLQGRVGTDTQY
TRBJ2-2,TRBV6-5,ASVPHRTGTGELF
TRBJ2-5,TRBV15,ATSRGGGAGETQY
TRBJ1-2,TRBV11-2,ASSLQGLSYT
TRBJ1-1,TRBV5-5,ASSEQTLNTEAF
TRBJ1-5,TRBV5-5,ASSPPGGGNQPQH
TRBJ1-2,TRBV7-9,ASSPPGLNYGYT
TRBJ2-7,TRBV7-9,ASTLDRVNEQY
TRBJ1-2,TRBV5-6,ASSLDRRTYGYT
TRBJ2-3,TRBV7-9,ASRGTSGDTQY
TRBJ1-4,TRBV7-9,ASSPSRKNEKLF
TRBJ2-5,TRBV7-6,ASSDVRGGRQETQY
TRBJ2-6,TRBV6-5,ASSTGSGANVLT